This entry features one TCR beta chain sequence. Its target is unknown. The data stem from a study of T cell responses to AZD1222 COVID-19 vaccine. General study findings and limits: There were repertoire samples only from the period after the peak T cell response. Baseline seropositivity characterized only 5 to 7 AZD1222 recipients.

The germline CDR1 and CDR2 sequences are SGHNT and YYREEE (reference sequence). CDR3 length equals 16 residues. Unmatched junction bases numbered 13, after V lost 5 bases and J lost 6 bases. Produced via immunoSEQ multiplex PCR; TCRdb's table is partial and in-frame only. The sample consists of approximately 150,000 clones, 80% to 95% of them appearing once. The sample here was peripheral blood, taken 28 days after the second AZD1222 dose. The genes are TRBV5-4 and TRBJ2-3; 9 bases match TRBD2. This clonotype was sampled from an adult who received the AZD1222 COVID-19 vaccine. DNA of the CDR3: TGTGCCAGCAGAGCCCCCAGGCGGGGGGGCCAGGATACGCAGTATTTT. It specifies CASRAPRRGGQDTQYF. Looking up the rest from reference TRBV5-4 and TRBJ2-3 gives the full variable domain: ETGVTQSPTHLIKTRGQQVTLRCSSQSGHNTVSWYQQALGQGPQFIFQYYREEENGRGNFPPRFSGLQFPNYSSELNVNALELDDSALYLCASRAPRRGGQDTQYFGPGTRLTVL.